This T cell receptor beta chain was retrieved from a study of beta chain features in type 1 diabetes. Study results and limitations: For Type 1 diabetes patients, all four CD4+ subsets carried TCRB CDR3s that were moderately but significantly shorter.

This clone has ten or more counts. The target antigen is unknown. V was pared by 1 base and J by 8 bases, with 11 bases between. The CDR3 loop spans 13 amino acids. The V gene's germline CDR1 is LNHNV and CDR2 YYDKDF (reference sequence). The sequenced template was cDNA made from the entire isolated RNA. Some clones are missing from TCRdb's copy, which holds only in-frame ones; the method was immunoSEQ multiplex PCR. The sample gives about 160,000 clones, under 9.5% of which show up once; under 0.55% is in the top ten. This receptor was identified in a man younger than 35 with type 1 diabetes. The rearrangement uses TRBV15 and TRBJ1-2; tentatively, D is TRBD1 (6 bases). Sequencing was done on a sample of central memory CD4+ T cells from blood. In DNA form, the CDR3 reads TGTGCCACCAGCAGAGGTCCAGGGGAAGGCTACACCTTC. This sequence encodes CATSRGPGEGYTF. Full variable domain (missing parts from reference TRBV15 and TRBJ1-2): DAMVIQNPRYQVTQFGKPVTLSCSQTLNHNVMYWYQQKSSQAPKLLFHYYDKDFNNEADTPDNFQSRRPNTSFCFLDIRSPGLGDTAMYLCATSRGPGEGYTFGSGTRLTVV.